This T cell receptor (beta chain) emerged from a study of T-cell reconstitution after alpha-beta-depleted transplantation in children. Study-wide points: T-cell numbers and diversity one year post-transplant derived largely from freshly generated T cells.

Trimming shortened V by 5 bases and J by 0 bases, and 14 bases separated the two germline ends. In germline, CDR1 is SGHVS, CDR2 FNYEAQ. The CDR3 consists of 16 residues. Preparation of the TCRbeta library involved a method that used unique molecular identifiers. One entry per CDR3 protein results from TCRdb running MiXCR on the PCR reads. This table holds fewer than 1 million distinct CDR3 sequences, roughly 15% found once. Details on this clonotype: Antigen specificity is unknown.

The sequences come from PBMCs, mostly from graft donor cells, collected 360 days after TCRalphabeta/CD19-depleted stem cell transplant. This chain links TRBV7-6 with TRBJ2-1; D may correspond to TRBD1 or TRBD2 (5 bases each). This clonotype was obtained from a male patient under 18 who had a stem cell transplant for acute lymphoblastic leukemia, so the T cells may come from the graft donor. DNA of the CDR3: TGTGCCAGCAGCCTTGGGACCGTTAGCTCCTACAATGAGCAGTTCTTC. Encoded protein: CASSLGTVSSYNEQFF.